This T cell receptor beta chain was sequenced during a study of T cells after yellow fever vaccination. One entry per CDR3 protein, called by TCRdb with MiXCR from the 5' RACE reads. The sample lists more than 350,000 distinct CDR3 sequences, around a tenth seen once, with 18% in the top ten. The V gene lost 3 bases and the J gene lost 7 bases, with 6 bases spanning the gap. The CDR3 length is 12 residues. The receptor comes from a man between 18 and 29 years old who received the YFV17D yellow fever vaccine. The chain carries TRBV12-3 or TRBV12-4 and TRBJ2-2; D is ambiguous. The material was PBMCs, obtained on the day of the first yellow fever vaccination. The CDR3 DNA reads TGTGCCAGCAGTTTGCTGGTCGGGGAGCTGTTTTTT. Amino acids: CASSLLVGELFF.